This T cell receptor (beta chain) was found in a study of human T cells and chemical hapten exposure. The time point is: patch test 2, 6 weeks after DPC sensitization. The treatment was: therapeutic diphenylcyclopropenone sensitization with weekly scalp DPC. TCRdb called the RACE reads again in MiXCR, with one record for every CDR3 protein. The sample has about 96,000 distinct CDR3 sequences; 9.3% are singletons. The CDR3 is 14 amino acids. The V gene's germline CDR1 is LGHDT and CDR2 YNNKEL (reference sequence). V lost 4 bases, J lost 1 base, and 11 bases lay in between. The chain is built from TRBV3-1 and TRBJ2-7; D may be TRBD1 (6 bases). This TCR was sampled from a middle-aged woman with alopecia areata. Some clones in this sample may be carry-over from other donors' samples. This specimen consisted of whole blood, obtained in connection with sensitization to the hapten diphenylcyclopropenone (DPC). The CDR3 DNA sequence: TGTGCCAGCAGCCTATTGACAGGTTCCTACGAGCAGTACTTC. As protein: CASSLLTGSYEQYF.